The 20 T cell receptor beta chains presented below share a single source sample, sequenced in a study of identical twins. TCRdb redid the calling of the 5' RACE reads with MiXCR, one entry per CDR3 protein. This table has approximately 690,000 distinct CDR3 sequences, 5.5% to 6.5% appearing once. The specimen sequenced was naive T cells sorted from blood. These receptors were collected from a man younger than 35 in good health.

This clonotype was found many times. The V call is TRBV5-1, the J call TRBJ2-5; TRBD1 or TRBD2 may be the D gene (5 bases each). The germline V and J ends were trimmed by 4 bases and 5 bases, with 15 bases remaining between them. In germline, CDR1 is SGHRS, CDR2 YFSETQ. This CDR3 is built from 14 residues. CDR3 in amino acids: CASSQNQGGETQYF. The CDR3 DNA follows: TGCGCCAGCAGCCAAAACCAGGGCGGGGAGACCCAGTACTTC.

This clonotype was detected ten times or more. The rearrangement uses TRBV10-3 and TRBJ2-2; D not resolved. The CDR3 sequence is 13 residues long. Germline loops: CDR1 ENHRY, CDR2 SYGVKD. V was clipped by 10 bases and J by 5 bases, with 14 bases between them. The CDR3 bases are TGTGCCAGCTCGGGCGGAACAACCGGGGAGCTGTTTTTT. Protein sequence: CASSGGTTGELFF.

The chain uses TRBV12-3 or TRBV12-4 and TRBJ2-3; TRBD2 is a possible D gene (6 bases). V gave up 5 bases and J gave up 2 bases, with 14 bases separating them. The CDR3 loop spans 15 amino acids. This CDR3 reads CASSPAGTLTDTQYF. The CDR3, as DNA: TGTGCCAGCAGTCCGGCCGGGACTCTCACAGATACGCAGTATTTT.

This clonotype was found many times. The chain joins TRBV20-1 to TRBJ1-5; D uncertain. The germline V gene has CDR1 DFQATT and CDR2 SNEGSKA (reference sequence). Trimming removed 7 bases at V and 11 bases at J, with 6 bases between. This CDR3 region has 8 residues. DNA of the CDR3: TGCAGTGTGGGGACCCAGCATTTT. It encodes CSVGTQHF.

The V gene is TRBV19, the J gene TRBJ1-5; 8 nucleotides align to TRBD1. The CDR3 loop spans 13 amino acids. V shed 5 bases, J shed 9 bases, and the junction held 6 bases outside the gene matches. Germline CDR1 and CDR2: LNHDA and SQIVND (reference sequence). The CDR3 here is CASSLDRVLPQHF. DNA for the CDR3: TGTGCCAGTAGTTTGGACAGGGTTCTGCCCCAGCATTTT.

The rearrangement links TRBV4-2 to TRBJ2-5, with D unclear. Germline assignment: CDR1 LGHNA and CDR2 YNFKEQ. Trimming pared 0 bases from V and 3 bases from J, leaving 5 bases between. The CDR3 has 13 amino acids. CDR3 loop: CASSQEAEETQYF. The CDR3 DNA sequence: TGTGCCAGCAGCCAAGAGGCCGAAGAGACCCAGTACTTC.

V is TRBV11-1 and J is TRBJ2-3; TRBD2 matches 15 bases. Germline V gene lookup returns CDR1 SGHAT and CDR2 FQDESV (reference sequence). Trimming removed 3 bases from V and 4 bases from J; junction bases left unmatched: 5. This CDR3 is 17 amino acids long. The CDR3 nucleotides read TGTGCCAGCAGCTTGGGACTAGCGGGAGGACTAGCAGATACGCAGTATTTT. The encoded protein is CASSLGLAGGLADTQYF.

The DNA for the CDR3 is TGTGCCACCAGCAGAGATCAGAGGGCCGGGGCCAACGTCCTGACTTTC. It encodes CATSRDQRAGANVLTF. The V gene is TRBV15, the J gene TRBJ2-6; D possibly corresponds to TRBD2 (5 bases). Trimming removed 0 bases from V and 4 bases from J, with 10 bases in between. The germline V gene encodes CDR1 LNHNV and CDR2 YYDKDF (reference sequence). The CDR3 is 16 amino acids.

This clonotype came up many times. This sequence joins TRBV7-2 and TRBJ1-2; no clear D. CDR1 is SGHTA and CDR2 is FQGNSA in the germline V gene. Trimming shortened V by 1 base and J by 8 bases, and 5 bases separated the two germline ends. CDR3 length: 11 amino acids. CDR3 bases: TGTGCCAGCAGCTTAGATGGAGGCTACACCTTC. Encoded protein: CASSLDGGYTF.

This clonotype was counted ten times or more. J is TRBJ1-5 and V is TRBV6-2 or TRBV6-3, with no clear D. Germline values: CDR1 MNHEY, CDR2 SVGEGT. The CDR3 covers 14 residues. V lost 2 bases and J 4 bases, leaving 9 bases between the germline ends. As DNA, the CDR3 is TGTGCCAGCAGTTACCCCAGCGGGAATCAGCCCCAGCATTTT. This translates into CASSYPSGNQPQHF.

This clonotype was recorded many times. CDR3 sequence: CASSLVVAVEQFF. CDR3 coding DNA: TGTGCCAGCAGCTTAGTCGTGGCTGTTGAGCAGTTCTTC. The chain employs TRBV7-9 and TRBJ2-1, with D hard to call. Germline CDR1 is SEHNR and CDR2 is FQNEAQ (reference sequence). The CDR3 has 13 residues. V shed 1 base and J shed 9 bases, with 10 bases lying between them.

The V call is TRBV18, the J call TRBJ2-1; 9 nucleotides agree with TRBD2. In germline, CDR1 is KGHSH, CDR2 LQKENI. This CDR3 is 16 amino acids long. V shed 3 bases and J 6 bases; nucleotides not matched to a gene: 9. CDR3 sequence reads: CASSPDRAGLANEQFF. The CDR3, as DNA: TGTGCCAGCTCACCCGACAGGGCGGGACTAGCCAATGAGCAGTTCTTC.

V usage is TRBV19 and J usage is TRBJ2-5, with D tentatively TRBD2 (5 bases). The CDR3 consists of 13 residues. The V gene lost 9 bases and the J gene lost 4 bases, with 15 bases spanning the gap. Per germline, CDR1 LNHDA and CDR2 SQIVND (reference sequence). The CDR3 is CASRRARGETQYF. DNA for the CDR3: TGTGCCAGCAGAAGGGCCCGGGGAGAGACCCAGTACTTC.

There are a few counts of this clonotype. The rearrangement links TRBV28 to TRBJ1-4, with TRBD1 matching over 8 bases. CDR1 is MDHEN, CDR2 SYDVKM, per germline. Germline trimming cut 5 bases from V and 7 bases from J; bases unmatched to any gene: 9. This CDR3 has 15 amino acids. The CDR3 loop reads CASSAPGGNGEKLFF. The CDR3 bases are TGTGCCAGCAGTGCGCCAGGGGGCAATGGTGAAAAACTGTTTTTT.

This clonotype was found many times. The chain recombines TRBV7-9 with TRBJ2-1; D uncertain. This CDR3 contains 14 residues. V was pared by 5 bases and J by 9 bases, with 17 bases between. CDR1 SEHNR and CDR2 FQNEAQ come from the germline V gene (reference sequence). The DNA of the CDR3 is TGTGCCAGCAGCCCCCTGGCCCTAACCAGTGAGCAGTTCTTC. Translated: CASSPLALTSEQFF.

This clonotype came up many times. V usage is TRBV12-3 or TRBV12-4 and J usage is TRBJ1-5; 12 bases agree with TRBD1. The CDR3 contains 19 residues. The J segment lost 1 base and the V segment lost 3 bases, leaving 10 bases of the junction unmatched. The CDR3: CASSFIGTGGLVSNQPQHF. The DNA for the CDR3 is TGTGCCAGCAGTTTCATTGGGACAGGGGGCCTTGTGAGCAATCAGCCCCAGCATTTT.

This clonotype was picked up a small number of times. This chain joins TRBV7-2 and TRBJ2-1; D gene ambiguous. This CDR3 comprises 13 residues. Germline CDR1 is SGHTA and CDR2 is FQGNSA. Trimming shortened V by 5 bases and J by 7 bases, and 12 bases separated the two germline ends. The CDR3 loop is CASSADMMNEQFF. The DNA for the CDR3 is TGTGCCAGCAGCGCAGATATGATGAATGAGCAGTTCTTC.

This clonotype was picked up many times. The chain links TRBV10-3 to TRBJ2-3; no firm D call. V was cut by 4 bases and J by 4 bases, with 6 bases left in between. Germline lookup yields CDR1 ENHRY and CDR2 SYGVKD. The CDR3 spans 12 residues. The CDR3 DNA sequence: TGTGCCATCAGTGTTGACGCAGATACGCAGTATTTT. It is translated as CAISVDADTQYF.

The chain joins TRBV3-1 to TRBJ2-5; tentative D call: TRBD2 (6 bases). Germline V gives CDR1 LGHDT, CDR2 YNNKEL (reference sequence). V lost 5 bases, J lost 5 bases, and 21 bases lay in between. The CDR3 sequence is 16 residues long. CDR3 protein: CASSVLKGLPGETQYF. The CDR3 DNA reads as TGTGCCAGCAGCGTATTAAAGGGACTCCCAGGGGAGACCCAGTACTTC.

This clonotype appeared many times. The chain carries TRBV11-2 and TRBJ2-2; 13 nucleotides line up with TRBD2. The trim removed 5 bases at V and 5 bases at J, leaving 5 bases unmatched. The CDR3 runs 16 residues. Looked up from germline, CDR1 is SGHAT and CDR2 is FQNNGV. As DNA, the CDR3 is TGTGCCAGCAGCCCCGGACTAGCGGGAGCTACCGGGGAGCTGTTTTTT. It codes for CASSPGLAGATGELFF.